Detailed here is one T cell receptor (beta chain). Its antigen is currently not known. No much larger clonotype is one base removed from it; base qualities were not supplied. The data stem from a study of shared clonotypes between healthy human individuals (dated by TCRdb to 2020 to 2022). For the wider study: A few men and a couple of women, aged 18 to 49 years, made up the cohort. For each donor, CD4 naive and CD4 memory were each run on three plates, CD8 naive on two plates, and CD8 memory on one plate. Each donor's leukapheresis produced roughly between roughly 0.94 and 9.5 billion PBMCs. To estimate repertoire size and how much clonotypes are shared between individuals, the study performed deep sequencing of blood TCR repertoires from five healthy adults. To increase sequencing depth and limit assay-specific biases, TCR repertoire library preparation and sequencing were carried out by different laboratories using diverse techniques. The paper's findings and limits, for the study overall: Sampling was limited to blood, and TCR repertoires in tissue likely differ from TCR repertoires in blood. Roughly 5.2% of naive CD4, 3.5% of naive CD8, 2.3% of memory CD4, and 0.4% of memory CD8 clonotypes were shared across several donors. Compared with non-shared clonotypes, clonotypes shared by all four sorted-subset donors had higher generation probabilities. Pairwise subsampling led to the expectation that sequencing depth would affect the degree of clonotype sharing among donors. Larger estimated clonotype richness was generally found for naive subsets than for memory subsets. Rarefaction of sorted-subset datasets indicated incomplete sequencing despite the large sequencing depth. The genetic and exposure-history diversity represented was limited by the small number of donors.

For CDR1 and CDR2, the germline V gene lists SGHTA and FQGTGA. The CDR3 covers 16 residues, taking in both the cysteine and the phenylalanine. The retained sequence is limited to the CDR3, 48 bases, with the frame set at the first base. V lost 2 bases and J lost 3 bases; the stretch between them is 14 bases long. TCR CDR3 regions were amplified from genomic DNA by multiplex PCR using the deep immunoSEQ assay. For each cell subset, the extracted genomic DNA was distributed evenly across all wells of several immunoSEQ 96-well plates, and each plate served as one replicate. For sorted subsets, each replicate PCR was loaded with 200 to 250 ng genomic DNA, equivalent to 30,000 or so T cell genomes. Purified libraries were quantified with a Qubit 3.0 fluorometer, sized on a Bioanalyzer 2100, and re-quantified with the KAPA Library Quantification kit. Every immunoSEQ 96-well plate was sequenced on a dedicated single-read 150-cycle Illumina NextSeq 550 flow cell. Processing in the source paper ran as follows. Because only junctional sequences without quality scores were contained in the immunoSEQ output, filtering matching that applied to full-length reads could not be performed. To assign V/J genes and CDR3, sequences were annotated against IMGT germline references using PyIR, a Python wrapper for IgBLAST v1.9. Reads were removed for weak V/J assignments (E-value above 1e-6), missing CDR3, stop codons, out-of-frame junctions, or ambiguous translated residues. V3J clonotypes were defined as sequences sharing an identical inferred V gene, J gene, and CDR3 amino acid sequence. Percentage overlap between repertoires was computed as shared unique clonotypes divided by the size of the smaller repertoire. Three approaches were used to assess repertoire richness: RTK rarefaction, the Chao1 estimator, and Recon v2.1 estimates of unobserved clonotypes. Generation probabilities for all TCRbeta clonotypes obtained by the gDNA method from a few donors were computed using OLGA. Held by TCRdb, this immuneACCESS table contains in-frame sequences only and omits some clones. Under half of the omission traces to an unresolved V gene where checked; the cause of the rest is unknown. That table gives V, J and clone size, and the DNA gave D and trimming. Within this sample are 2 million to 3 million clones, with 80% to 95% of them counted one time only. The biggest ten clones account for 0.36% of the sample.

Donors were healthy HIV-negative adults with no recently reported acute infections or vaccinations. Every donor was a Caucasian adult residing in Nashville, Tennessee, USA. CD4+ T cells were enriched through magnetic negative selection, after which naive cells were positively selected on CD45RA and the remaining negative fraction served as the memory subset. Blood was obtained by leukapheresis, after which PBMCs were separated by Ficoll-Histopaque density gradient centrifugation and cryopreserved in liquid nitrogen vapor phase. Analytical flow cytometry was used to check the purity and quantity of each magnetically sorted T cell population. From each sorted fraction, genomic DNA was isolated and quantified by UV absorbance on a Nanodrop 2000c.

The sequencing input was naive CD4+ T cells from PBMCs. Reading the label with the study, this specimen's cell subset or site is: CD45RA+ positively selected. This TCR derives from a man aged 18-30 years in good health. Some clones in this sample may be carry-over from other donors' samples. The V gene is TRBV7-3 and the J gene is TRBJ1-5, with TRBD1 tentatively as D gene (5 bases match). The CDR3 region has the sequence CASSLFGGRDNQPQHF. The nucleotide sequence reads TGTGCCAGCAGCTTATTCGGGGGTAGAGACAATCAGCCCCAGCATTTT.